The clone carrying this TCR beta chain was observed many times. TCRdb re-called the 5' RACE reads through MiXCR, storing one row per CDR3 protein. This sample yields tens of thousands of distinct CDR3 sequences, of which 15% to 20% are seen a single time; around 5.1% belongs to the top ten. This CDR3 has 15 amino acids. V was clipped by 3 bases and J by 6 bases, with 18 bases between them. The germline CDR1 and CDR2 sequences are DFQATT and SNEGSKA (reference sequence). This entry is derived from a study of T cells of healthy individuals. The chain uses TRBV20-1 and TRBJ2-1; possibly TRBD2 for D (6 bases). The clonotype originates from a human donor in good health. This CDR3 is CSARKAAGVLNEQFF. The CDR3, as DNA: TGCAGTGCTAGGAAGGCAGCGGGTGTGCTCAATGAGCAGTTCTTC.